The source of this T cell receptor (beta chain) is a study of chronic HIV infection and antiretroviral therapy. TCRdb analysed the 5' RACE reads with MiXCR anew, one entry per CDR3 protein. Among some 37,000 distinct CDR3 sequences listed, about 8.9% were seen once. Sequencing was done on a sample of peripheral blood. The receptor was derived from an adult who had HIV and had not received antiretroviral therapy, or was an uninfected healthy control (not recorded which).

The CDR3 spells CASSPDYRSSYNEQFF. CDR3 DNA sequence: TGTGCCAGCAGCCCTGACTATCGGAGCTCCTACAATGAGCAGTTCTTC. The chain carries TRBV9 and TRBJ2-1, with D perhaps matching TRBD2 (5 bases). CDR1 SGDLS and CDR2 YYNGEE come from the germline V gene. Trimming shortened V by 4 bases and J by 0 bases, and 14 bases separated the two germline ends. This CDR3 has 16 amino acids.